The clone carrying this T cell receptor (beta chain) was seen many times. The antigen is unknown. The record originates from a study of T cell repertoires in cytomegalovirus infection. Across the whole study: Both CMV infection and a matching HLA type were indicated by public TCR beta signatures. Findings and limits, study-wide: Identification of carriers of CMV plus the relevant HLA was achieved through cumulative public TCR beta family frequency. Clonotypes of TCR beta that were HLA-C-restricted and CMV-specific dominated the ex vivo response.

TCRdb processed the reads anew with MiXCR; each CDR3 protein has one entry. The sample shows about 140,000 distinct CDR3 sequences, approximately 5.9% of them seen only once. The specimen was PBMCs. The clonotype was recovered from a human donor in good health (CMV status not recorded). Some clones in this sample may be carry-over from other donors' samples.

CDR3 nucleotide sequence: TGTGCCAGTAGTATAGTTCAGGCTGGTGAAAAACTGTTTTTT. The encoded protein is CASSIVQAGEKLFF. The genes are TRBV19 and TRBJ1-4; D call uncertain. This CDR3 has 14 amino acids. The V end lost 1 base, the J end lost 7 bases, and 10 bases lay between the germline ends. Germline-derived CDR1 and CDR2 are LNHDA and SQIVND (reference sequence).